This T cell receptor beta chain is from a study of technical replicates of blood from a handful of donors (dated by TCRdb to 2017 to 2019). Library creation used the immunoSEQ multiplex PCR assay. Not all clones reach the TCRdb copy of this immuneACCESS table, which keeps in-frame sequences only. Checked studies attribute under half of the gap to unresolved V genes and leave the rest unexplained. This sample holds 95,000 to 100,000 clones; nearly 96% were observed only once. The ten largest clones add up to 0.21% of the sample. About this clone itself: Its specific antigen is unknown. No base-level quality is on record; no much larger clone is a single base apart.

Including the terminal cysteine and phenylalanine, the CDR3 comprises 13 residues. The kept DNA is CDR3 alone, 39 bases in frame from the first base. The junction shows trimming of 4 bases on V and 4 bases on J, plus 8 bases between the germline ends. CDR1 LNHNV and CDR2 YYDKDF are derived from the germline V gene (reference sequence). The TCR comes from a human donor in good health. Specimen: T cells isolated from PBMCs. The rearrangement joined TRBV15 to TRBJ1-5, with the D gene uncertain. The nucleotides read TGTGCCACCAGCACGCGCTTTAATCAGCCCCAGCATTTT. Protein translation: CATSTRFNQPQHF.